The entry below describes one T cell receptor (beta chain). This CDR3 has 12 amino acids. The V end lost 2 bases, the J end lost 5 bases, and 5 bases lay between the germline ends. From germline, CDR1 is SGHVS and CDR2 FNYEAQ. TCRdb used MiXCR to reprocess the 5' RACE reads, holding one entry per CDR3 protein. The table lists more than 60,000 distinct CDR3 sequences, more than 10% of them singletons, with 1% to 1.5% in the top ten. This specimen belongs to a study of early T cells in non-severe SARS-CoV-2 infection. The chain uses TRBV7-6 and TRBJ2-3; no clear D gene. The sequence was collected from an adult who was a healthcare worker with PCR-confirmed SARS-CoV-2 infection or an uninfected control (not recorded which). The donor label of this sample is uncertain. The sequencing here drew on whole blood, taken at baseline. CDR3 region: CASSLKVDTQYF. The CDR3 nucleotides are TGTGCCAGCAGCTTAAAAGTAGATACGCAGTATTTT.